A single T cell receptor beta chain is shown here with its context. Only in-frame clones appear in the TCRdb table, and some are missing; sequencing was by immunoSEQ multiplex PCR. The repertoire holds roughly 100,000 clones, roughly 82% seen once, with under 5.5% in the top ten. This sample is drawn from a study of blood T cell repertoires in COVID-19. The V gene lost 3 bases and the J gene lost 6 bases, with 14 bases spanning the gap. This CDR3 is 14 amino acids long. Per the germline V gene, CDR1 is GTSNPN and CDR2 is SVGIG (reference sequence). Sequencing was done on a sample of peripheral blood. V is TRBV30 and J is TRBJ1-4, with D possibly being TRBD1 (6 bases). The clonotype was recovered from a man aged 55 to 70 with acute or convalescent COVID-19. CDR3 in DNA: TGTGCCTGGAGCCAAGGAGGGGGGGATGAAAAACTGTTTTTT. It yields the protein CAWSQGGGDEKLFF.